Presented here are 5 T cell receptor beta chains from one specimen sequenced in a study of cytomegalovirus exposure and HLA in healthy donors. Both 60 Vbeta primers and 13 Jbeta primers went into the PCR. Generated by immunoSEQ multiplex PCR, the TCRdb table keeps only in-frame clones and is missing some. The table has nearly 95,000 clones, 60% to 70% seen once; the top ten hold around 6.5%. The sample was PBMCs. These receptor sequences come from a woman in her 30s in good health and CMV-seronegative.

About this clone: Other DNA sequences within the sample encode an identical CDR3. V and J are TRBV29-1 and TRBJ1-1; TRBD1 matches at 9 bases. CDR3 length equals 14 residues. The germline CDR1 and CDR2 sequences are SQVTM and ANQGSEA. V dropped 6 bases and J dropped 2; count of bases not matched to a gene: 7. The CDR3 spells CSVRDRARNTEAFF. The DNA of the CDR3 is TGCAGCGTCCGGGACAGGGCTCGTAACACTGAAGCTTTCTTT.

The chain recombines TRBV5-8 with TRBJ2-3, with TRBD2 matching over 7 bases. Germline loops: CDR1 SGHTS, CDR2 YDEGEE. V was clipped by 2 bases and J by 2 bases; unmatched bases: 8. This CDR3 has 16 amino acids. The CDR3: CASSFVASGSTDTQYF. DNA for the CDR3: TGTGCCAGCAGCTTTGTAGCTAGCGGATCCACAGATACGCAGTATTTT.

The CDR3 DNA sequence: TGTGCCAGCACCCTCGGAGGGTTTCTTCAGTATTTT. Its protein is CASTLGGFLQYF. This chain links TRBV7-2 with TRBJ2-3; perhaps TRBD2 as D (6 bases). The CDR3 has 12 amino acids. CDR1 SGHTA and CDR2 FQGNSA come from the germline V gene. Trimming shortened V by 7 bases and J by 12 bases, and 17 bases separated the two germline ends.

The table lists this clone with a few counts. The V gene is TRBV19, the J gene TRBJ2-3; 8 bases match TRBD1. Losses at the gene ends were 8 bases for V and 10 bases for J; bases not matched to a gene: 17. Germline CDR1 is LNHDA and CDR2 is SQIVND (reference sequence). This CDR3 comprises 15 residues. The CDR3 DNA sequence: TGTGCCAGTCGCCCAGACAGGGGAGGTTTAGTGGCGCAGTATTTT. Translating it yields CASRPDRGGLVAQYF.

This clone is a singleton in its sample. The chain has TRBV29-1 and TRBJ2-7; 10 nucleotides agree with TRBD1. The CDR3 covers 12 residues. After removal of 7 bases from V and 1 base from J, the junction contained 1 base not matched to a gene. CDR1 and CDR2 (germline): SQVTM, ANQGSEA. CDR3 in DNA: TGCAGCGCGGGACAGGGGTCCTACGAGCAGTACTTC. Translation: CSAGQGSYEQYF.